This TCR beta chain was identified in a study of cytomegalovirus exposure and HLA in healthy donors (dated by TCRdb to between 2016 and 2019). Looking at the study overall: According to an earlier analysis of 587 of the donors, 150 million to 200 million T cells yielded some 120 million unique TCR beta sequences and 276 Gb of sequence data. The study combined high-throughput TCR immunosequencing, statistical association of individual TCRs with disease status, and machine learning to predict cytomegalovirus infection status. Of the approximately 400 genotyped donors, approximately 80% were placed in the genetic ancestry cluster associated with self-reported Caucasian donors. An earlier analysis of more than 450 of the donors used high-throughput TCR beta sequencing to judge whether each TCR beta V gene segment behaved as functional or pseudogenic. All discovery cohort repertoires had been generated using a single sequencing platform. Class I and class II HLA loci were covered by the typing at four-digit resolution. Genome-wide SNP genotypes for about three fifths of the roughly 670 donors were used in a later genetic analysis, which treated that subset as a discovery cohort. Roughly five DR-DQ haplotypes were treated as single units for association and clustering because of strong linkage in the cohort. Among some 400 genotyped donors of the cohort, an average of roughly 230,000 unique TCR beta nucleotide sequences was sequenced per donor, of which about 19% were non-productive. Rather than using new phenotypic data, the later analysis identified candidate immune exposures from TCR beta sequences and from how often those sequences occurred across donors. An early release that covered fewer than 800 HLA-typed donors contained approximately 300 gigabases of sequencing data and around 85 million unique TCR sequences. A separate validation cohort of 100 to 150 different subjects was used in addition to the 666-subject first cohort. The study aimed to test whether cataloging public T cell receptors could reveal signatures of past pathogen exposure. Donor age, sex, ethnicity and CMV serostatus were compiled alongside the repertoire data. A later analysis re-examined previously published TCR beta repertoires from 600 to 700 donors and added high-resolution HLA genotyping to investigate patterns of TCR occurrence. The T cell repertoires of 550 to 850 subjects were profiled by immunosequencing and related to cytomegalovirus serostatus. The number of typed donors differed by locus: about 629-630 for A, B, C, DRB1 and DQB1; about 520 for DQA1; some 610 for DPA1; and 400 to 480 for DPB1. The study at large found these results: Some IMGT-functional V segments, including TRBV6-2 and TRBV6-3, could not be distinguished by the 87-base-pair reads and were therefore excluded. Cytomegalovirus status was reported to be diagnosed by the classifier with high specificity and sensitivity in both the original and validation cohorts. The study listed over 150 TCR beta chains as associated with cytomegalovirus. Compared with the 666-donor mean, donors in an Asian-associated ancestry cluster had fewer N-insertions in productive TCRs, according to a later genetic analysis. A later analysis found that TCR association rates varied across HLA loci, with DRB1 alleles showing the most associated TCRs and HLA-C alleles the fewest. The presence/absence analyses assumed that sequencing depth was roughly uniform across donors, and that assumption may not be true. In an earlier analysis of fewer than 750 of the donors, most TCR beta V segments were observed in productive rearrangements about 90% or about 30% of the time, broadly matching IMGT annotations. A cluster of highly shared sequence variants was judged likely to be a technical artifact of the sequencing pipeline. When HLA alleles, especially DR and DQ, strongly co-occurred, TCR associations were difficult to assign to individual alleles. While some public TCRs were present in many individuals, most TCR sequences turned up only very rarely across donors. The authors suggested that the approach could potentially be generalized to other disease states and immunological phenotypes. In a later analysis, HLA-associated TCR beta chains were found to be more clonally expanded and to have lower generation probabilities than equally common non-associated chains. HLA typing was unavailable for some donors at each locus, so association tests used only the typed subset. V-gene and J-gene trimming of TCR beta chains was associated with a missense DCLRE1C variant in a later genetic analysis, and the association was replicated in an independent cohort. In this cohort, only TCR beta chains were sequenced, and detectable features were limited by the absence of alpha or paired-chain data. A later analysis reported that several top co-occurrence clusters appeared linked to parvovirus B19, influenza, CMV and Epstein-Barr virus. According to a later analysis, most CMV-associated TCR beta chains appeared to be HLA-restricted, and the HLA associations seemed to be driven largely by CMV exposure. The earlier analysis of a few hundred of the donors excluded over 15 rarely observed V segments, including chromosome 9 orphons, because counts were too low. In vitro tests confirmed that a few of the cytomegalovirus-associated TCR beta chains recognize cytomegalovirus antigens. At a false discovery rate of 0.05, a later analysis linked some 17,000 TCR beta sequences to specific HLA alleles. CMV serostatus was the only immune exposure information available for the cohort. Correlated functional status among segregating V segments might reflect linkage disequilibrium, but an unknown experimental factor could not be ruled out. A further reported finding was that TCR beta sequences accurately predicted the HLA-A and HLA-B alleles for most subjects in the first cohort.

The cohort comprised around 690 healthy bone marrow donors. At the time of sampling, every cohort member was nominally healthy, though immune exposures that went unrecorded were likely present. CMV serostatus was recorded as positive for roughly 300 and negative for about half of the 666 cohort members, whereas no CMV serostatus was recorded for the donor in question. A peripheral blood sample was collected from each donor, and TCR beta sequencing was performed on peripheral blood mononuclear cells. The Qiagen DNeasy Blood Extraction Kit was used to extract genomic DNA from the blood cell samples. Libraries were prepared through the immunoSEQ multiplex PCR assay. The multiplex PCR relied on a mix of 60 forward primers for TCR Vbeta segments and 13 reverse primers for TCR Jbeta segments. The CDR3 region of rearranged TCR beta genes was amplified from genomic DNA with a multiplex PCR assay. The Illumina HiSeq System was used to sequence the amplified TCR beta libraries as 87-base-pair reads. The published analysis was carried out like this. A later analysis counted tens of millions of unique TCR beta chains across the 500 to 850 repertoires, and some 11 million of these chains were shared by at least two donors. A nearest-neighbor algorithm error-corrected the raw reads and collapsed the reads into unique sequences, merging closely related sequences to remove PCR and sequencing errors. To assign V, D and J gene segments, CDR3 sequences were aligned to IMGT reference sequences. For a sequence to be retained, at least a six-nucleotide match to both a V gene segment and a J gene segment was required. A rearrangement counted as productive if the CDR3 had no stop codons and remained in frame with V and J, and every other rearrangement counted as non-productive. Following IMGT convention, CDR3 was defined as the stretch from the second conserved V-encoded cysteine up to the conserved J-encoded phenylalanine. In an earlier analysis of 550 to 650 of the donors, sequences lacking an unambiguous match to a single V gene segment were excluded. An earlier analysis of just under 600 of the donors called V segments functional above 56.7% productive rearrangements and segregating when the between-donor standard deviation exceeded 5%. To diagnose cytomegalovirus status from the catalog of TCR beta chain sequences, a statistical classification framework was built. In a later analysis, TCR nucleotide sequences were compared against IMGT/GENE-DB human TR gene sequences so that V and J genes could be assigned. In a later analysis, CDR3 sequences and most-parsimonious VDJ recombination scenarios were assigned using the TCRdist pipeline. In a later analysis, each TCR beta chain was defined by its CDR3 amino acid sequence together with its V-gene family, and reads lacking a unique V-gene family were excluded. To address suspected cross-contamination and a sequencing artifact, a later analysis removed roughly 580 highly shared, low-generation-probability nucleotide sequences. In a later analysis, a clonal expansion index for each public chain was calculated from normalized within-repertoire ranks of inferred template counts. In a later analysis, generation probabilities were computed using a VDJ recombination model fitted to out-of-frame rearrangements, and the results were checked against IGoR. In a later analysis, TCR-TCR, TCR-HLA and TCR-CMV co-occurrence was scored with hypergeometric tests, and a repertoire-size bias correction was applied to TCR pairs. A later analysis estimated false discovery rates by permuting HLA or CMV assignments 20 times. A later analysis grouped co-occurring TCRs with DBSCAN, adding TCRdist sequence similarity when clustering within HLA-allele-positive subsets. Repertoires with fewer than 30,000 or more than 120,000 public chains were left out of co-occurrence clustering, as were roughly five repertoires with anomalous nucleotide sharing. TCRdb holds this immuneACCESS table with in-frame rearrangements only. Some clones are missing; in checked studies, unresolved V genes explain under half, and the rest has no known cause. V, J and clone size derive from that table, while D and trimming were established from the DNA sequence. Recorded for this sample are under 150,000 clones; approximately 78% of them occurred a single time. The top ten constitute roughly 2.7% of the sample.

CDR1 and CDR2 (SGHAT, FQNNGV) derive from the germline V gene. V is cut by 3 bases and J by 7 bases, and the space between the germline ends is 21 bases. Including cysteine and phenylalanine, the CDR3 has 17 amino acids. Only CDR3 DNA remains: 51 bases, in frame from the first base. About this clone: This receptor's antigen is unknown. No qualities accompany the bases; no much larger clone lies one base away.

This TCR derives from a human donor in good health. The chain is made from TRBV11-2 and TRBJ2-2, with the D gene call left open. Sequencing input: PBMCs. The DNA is TGTGCCAGCAGCTTTATCTCCGTATTGGGCACCCGCGGGGAGCTGTTTTTT. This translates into CASSFISVLGTRGELFF.